This T cell receptor beta chain was obtained from a study of T and B cells in COVID-19 patients. Study findings and constraints: In COVID-19 patients, T cell receptor beta variable and joining gene use was reportedly strongly skewed.

The CDR3 has 15 residues. Germline-derived CDR1 and CDR2 are MNHNS and SASEGT. V lost 7 bases to trimming and J lost 4 bases, with 14 bases between them. Each TRB amplification used about 250-550 ng of genomic DNA from blood. BIOMED2 TRB-A/B primer pools were used in multiplex TRB PCR. TCRdb passed the multiplex PCR reads through MiXCR, listing each CDR3 protein once. The sample lists over a thousand distinct CDR3 sequences, 20% to 30% occurring once. This clonotype was seen ten or more times. Its antigen is currently unknown. The receptor was derived from a human donor with active COVID-19. What was sequenced was blood. The chain links TRBV6-1 to TRBJ1-6; D is unresolved. For the CDR3, the DNA is TGTGCCAGCACCAGGACGCTTTCTTATAATTCACCCCTCCACTTT. Encoded protein: CASTRTLSYNSPLHF.